The T cell receptor (beta chain) described here comes from a study of human T cells and chemical hapten exposure. The CDR3 covers 14 residues. The ends lost 6 bases at V and 6 bases at J; junction bases unmatched: 5. TCRdb re-called the RACE reads through MiXCR, storing one row per CDR3 protein. The data hold some 52,000 distinct CDR3 sequences, with roughly 10% observed a single time. Stated time point: patch test 3, about 24 weeks after DPC sensitization. As to treatment: therapeutic diphenylcyclopropenone sensitization with weekly scalp DPC. There are a few counts of this clonotype. This TCR derives from a woman in her thirties or forties with alopecia areata. Some clones in this sample may be carry-over from other donors' samples. This sequence joins TRBV12-3 or TRBV12-4 and TRBJ1-5; 10 bases line up with TRBD1. This material consisted of whole blood, taken in connection with sensitization to the hapten diphenylcyclopropenone (DPC). The CDR3 coding sequence is TGTGCCAGCAGCATCGACAGGGGGCTTCAGCCCCAGCATTTT. Its protein product is CASSIDRGLQPQHF.